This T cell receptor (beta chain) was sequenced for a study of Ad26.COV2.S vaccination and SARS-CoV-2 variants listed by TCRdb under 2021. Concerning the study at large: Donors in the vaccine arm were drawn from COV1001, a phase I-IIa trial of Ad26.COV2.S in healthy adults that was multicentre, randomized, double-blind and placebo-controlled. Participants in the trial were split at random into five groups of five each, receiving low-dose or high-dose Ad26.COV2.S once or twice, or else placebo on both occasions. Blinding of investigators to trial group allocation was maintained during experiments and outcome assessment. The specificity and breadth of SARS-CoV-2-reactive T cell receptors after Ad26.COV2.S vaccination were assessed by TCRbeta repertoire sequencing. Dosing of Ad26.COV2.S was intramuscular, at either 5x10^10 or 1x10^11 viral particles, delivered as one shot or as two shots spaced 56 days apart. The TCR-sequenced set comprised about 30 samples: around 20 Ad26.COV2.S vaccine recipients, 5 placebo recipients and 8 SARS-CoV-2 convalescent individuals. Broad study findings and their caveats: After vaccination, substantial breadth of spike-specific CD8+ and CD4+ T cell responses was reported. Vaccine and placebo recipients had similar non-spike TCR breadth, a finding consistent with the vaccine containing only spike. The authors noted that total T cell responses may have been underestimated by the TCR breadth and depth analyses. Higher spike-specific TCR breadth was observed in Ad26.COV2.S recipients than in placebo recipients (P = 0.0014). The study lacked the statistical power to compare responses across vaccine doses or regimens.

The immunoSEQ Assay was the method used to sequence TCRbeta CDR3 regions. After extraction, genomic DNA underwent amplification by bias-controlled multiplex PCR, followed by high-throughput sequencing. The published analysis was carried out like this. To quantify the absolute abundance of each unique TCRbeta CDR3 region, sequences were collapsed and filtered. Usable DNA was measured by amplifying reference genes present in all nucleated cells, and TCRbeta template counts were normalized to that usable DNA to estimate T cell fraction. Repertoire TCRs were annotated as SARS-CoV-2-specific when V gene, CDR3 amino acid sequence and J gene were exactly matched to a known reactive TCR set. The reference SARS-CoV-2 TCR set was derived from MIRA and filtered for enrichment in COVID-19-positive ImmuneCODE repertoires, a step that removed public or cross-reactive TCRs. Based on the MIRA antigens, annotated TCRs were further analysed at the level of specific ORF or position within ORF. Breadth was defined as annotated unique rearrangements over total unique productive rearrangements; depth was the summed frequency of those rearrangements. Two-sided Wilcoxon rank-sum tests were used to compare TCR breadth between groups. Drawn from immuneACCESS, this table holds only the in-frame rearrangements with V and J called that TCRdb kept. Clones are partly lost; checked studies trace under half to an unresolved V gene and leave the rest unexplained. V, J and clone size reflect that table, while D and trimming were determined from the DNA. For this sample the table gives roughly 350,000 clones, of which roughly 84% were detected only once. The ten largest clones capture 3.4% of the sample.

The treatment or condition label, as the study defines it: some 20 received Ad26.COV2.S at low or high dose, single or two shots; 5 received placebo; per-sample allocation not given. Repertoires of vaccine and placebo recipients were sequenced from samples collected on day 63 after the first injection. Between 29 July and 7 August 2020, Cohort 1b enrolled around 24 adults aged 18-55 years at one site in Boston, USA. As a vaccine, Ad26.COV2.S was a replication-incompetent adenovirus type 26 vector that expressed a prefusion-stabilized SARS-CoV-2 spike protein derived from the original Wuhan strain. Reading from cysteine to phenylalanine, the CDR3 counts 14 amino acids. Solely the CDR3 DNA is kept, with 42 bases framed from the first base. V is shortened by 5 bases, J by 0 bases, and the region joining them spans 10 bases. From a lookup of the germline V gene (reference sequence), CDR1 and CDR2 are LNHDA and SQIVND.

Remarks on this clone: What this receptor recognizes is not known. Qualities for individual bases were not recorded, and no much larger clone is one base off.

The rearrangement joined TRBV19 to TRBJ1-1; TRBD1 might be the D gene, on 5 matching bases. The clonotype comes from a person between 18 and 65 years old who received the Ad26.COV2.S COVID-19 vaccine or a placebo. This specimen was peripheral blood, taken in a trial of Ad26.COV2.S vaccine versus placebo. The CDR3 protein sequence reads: CASSEGRVNTEAFF. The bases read TGTGCCAGTAGTGAGGGACGGGTGAACACTGAAGCTTTCTTT.